This T cell receptor beta chain was recovered during a study of blood T cell repertoires in COVID-19. Participant-given clinical history determined each cohort assignment. CDR1 and CDR2 from the germline V gene are SGHTA and FQGTGA. The CDR3 spans 15 residues. Trimming cost V 4 bases and J 0 bases, with 11 bases left between them. TCRdb keeps only in-frame clones here, not all; method: immunoSEQ multiplex PCR. The data contain approximately 220,000 clones, roughly 90% of them seen just once; the ten biggest clones take up around 4.2%. V usage is TRBV7-3 and J usage is TRBJ2-3; D might be TRBD2 (6 bases). Sequenced sample: PBMCs or T cells enriched from blood (not recorded which). The TCR comes from a woman in her twenties or thirties with acute COVID-19. As DNA, the CDR3 is TGTGCCAGCAGCTCCGGGGGACTGAGCACAGATACGCAGTATTTT. This gives the protein CASSSGGLSTDTQYF.